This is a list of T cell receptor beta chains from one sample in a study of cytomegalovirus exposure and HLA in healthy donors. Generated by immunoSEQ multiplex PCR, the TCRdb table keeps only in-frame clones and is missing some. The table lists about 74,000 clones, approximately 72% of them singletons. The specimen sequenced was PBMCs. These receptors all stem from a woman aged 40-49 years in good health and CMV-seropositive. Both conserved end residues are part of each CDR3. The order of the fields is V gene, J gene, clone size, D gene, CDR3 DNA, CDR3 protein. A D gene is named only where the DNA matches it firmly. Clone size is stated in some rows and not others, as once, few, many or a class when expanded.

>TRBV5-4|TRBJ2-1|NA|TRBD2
TGTGCCAGCAGCTTGGGTGTAGCGGGACTAGACAATGAGCAGTTCTTC
CASSLGVAGLDNEQFF
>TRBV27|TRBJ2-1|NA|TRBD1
TGTGCCAGCAGTTTACCGACAGGGGTCAATGAGCAGTTCTTC
CASSLPTGVNEQFF
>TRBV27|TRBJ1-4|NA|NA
TGTGCCAGCAGTTTATTTCCGGGGATTGGGACTAATGAAAAACTGTTTTTT
CASSLFPGIGTNEKLFF
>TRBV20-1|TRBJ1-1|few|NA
TGCAGTAAAAGGGGAATCGGGGAAGCTTTCTTT
CSKRGIGEAFF
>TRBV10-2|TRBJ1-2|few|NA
TGCGCCAGCAGTGACAGGGCAGCTAACTATGGCTACACCTTC
CASSDRAANYGYTF
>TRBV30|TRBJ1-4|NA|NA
TGTGCCCTGAGTGACCAGGAGGCAATTAATGAAAAACTGTTTTTT
CALSDQEAINEKLFF
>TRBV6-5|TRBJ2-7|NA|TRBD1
TGTGCCAGCAGTTACACGCCGGACAGGGGGGGCGAGCAGTACTTC
CASSYTPDRGGEQYF
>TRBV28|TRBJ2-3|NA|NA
TGTGCCAGCAGTTGGGGAGCCGTTGGAGATACGCAGTATTTT
CASSWGAVGDTQYF
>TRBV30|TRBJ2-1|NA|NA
TGTGCCTGGAGTGGTTACAACCGAGGTGAGCAGTTCTTC
CAWSGYNRGEQFF
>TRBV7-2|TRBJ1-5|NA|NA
TGTGCCAGCAGCTTATCCTCAGGAGGGGGCAATCAGCCCCAGCATTTT
CASSLSSGGGNQPQHF
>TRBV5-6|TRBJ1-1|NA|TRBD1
TGTGCCAGCAGCTTGGCGGAGGGGGCCGAAGCTTTCTTT
CASSLAEGAEAFF
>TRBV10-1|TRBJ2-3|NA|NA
TGCGCCAGCAGTCCTTCGGTAGCAGGGGCAGATACGCAGTATTTT
CASSPSVAGADTQYF
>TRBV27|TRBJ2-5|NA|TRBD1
TGTGCCAGCAGTCTCCGGACAGGGGGGCAAGAGACCCAGTACTTC
CASSLRTGGQETQYF
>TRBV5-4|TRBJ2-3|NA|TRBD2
TGTGCCAGCAGCTTGGAAGCGGGAGGTCCAGATACGCAGTATTTT
CASSLEAGGPDTQYF
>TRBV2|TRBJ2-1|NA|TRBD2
TGTGCCAGCAGTTCCCAACTAGCGGGGGGGAATGAGCAGTTCTTC
CASSSQLAGGNEQFF
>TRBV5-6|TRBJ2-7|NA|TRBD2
TGTGCCAGCAGCTTCACTAGCGGGAGGCCAACTTACGAGCAGTACTTC
CASSFTSGRPTYEQYF
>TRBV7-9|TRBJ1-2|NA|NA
TGTGCCAGCGGTATATACGGGGACTATGGCTACACCTTC
CASGIYGDYGYTF
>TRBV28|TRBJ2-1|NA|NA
TGTGCCAGCCGAACTCAGGGGAGTAATGAGCAGTTCTTC
CASRTQGSNEQFF
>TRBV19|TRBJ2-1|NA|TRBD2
TGTGCCAGTAGTATCCCACGAGCGGGAGGACTCAATGAGCAGTTCTTC
CASSIPRAGGLNEQFF
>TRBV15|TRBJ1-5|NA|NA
TGTGCCACCAGTCCAACTATCAATCAGCCCCAGCATTTT
CATSPTINQPQHF
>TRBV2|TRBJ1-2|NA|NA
TGTGCCAGCCTTTCTACAGGGTCTCGCTATGGCTACACCTTC
CASLSTGSRYGYTF
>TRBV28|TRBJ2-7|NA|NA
TGTGCCAGCAGTGAGCAGGGCTACGAGCAGTACTTC
CASSEQGYEQYF
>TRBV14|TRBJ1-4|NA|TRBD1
TGTGCCAGCAGCCAAGAGACAGGGGGCGTTGGGAAACTGTTTTTT
CASSQETGGVGKLFF
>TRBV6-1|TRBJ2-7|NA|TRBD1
TGTGCCATCGGGACAGGGGGGCCTGAACAGTACTTC
CAIGTGGPEQYF
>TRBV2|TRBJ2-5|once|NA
TGTGCCAGCAGTCGAGTAGAGGTCCAAGAGACCCAGTACTTC
CASSRVEVQETQYF
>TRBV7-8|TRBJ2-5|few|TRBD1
TGTGCCAGCAGCTTAGTTTTAGGGGGCGTGGGGGTTGAGACCCAGTACTTC
CASSLVLGGVGVETQYF
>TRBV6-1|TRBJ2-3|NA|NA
TGTGCCAGCAGTGAATCGGGTATCAGCACAGATACGCAGTATTTT
CASSESGISTDTQYF
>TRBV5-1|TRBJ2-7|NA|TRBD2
TGCGCCAGCAGCTTATCTAGCGGGGGAACCTACGAGCAGTACTTC
CASSLSSGGTYEQYF
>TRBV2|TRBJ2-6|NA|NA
TGTGCCAGCAGTAGAACCAAGGGGTCTGGGGCCAACGTCCTGACTTTC
CASSRTKGSGANVLTF
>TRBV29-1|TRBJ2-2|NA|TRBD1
TGCAGCGTTAGACAGGGGGCGAACACCGGGGAGCTGTTTTTT
CSVRQGANTGELFF
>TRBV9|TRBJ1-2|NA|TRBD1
TGTGCCAGCAGCGCAGACAGGGTGGGTGGCTACACCTTC
CASSADRVGGYTF
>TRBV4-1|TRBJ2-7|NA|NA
TGCGCCAGCAGCCAAGGGCCGGGACTCAGCACCGAGCAGTACTTC
CASSQGPGLSTEQYF